The rows below give T cell receptor beta chains drawn from one sample of a study of technical replicates of blood from a few donors. Generated by immunoSEQ multiplex PCR, the TCRdb table keeps only in-frame clones and is missing some. This sample carries under 95,000 clones, about 95% of them seen once, and the ten largest clones take approximately 0.26%. Sequences were obtained from T cells isolated from PBMCs. The receptors derive from a human donor in good health. The CDR3 runs from the conserved cysteine through the conserved F or W. Fields, in order: J gene, V gene, D gene, clone size, CDR3 length, CDR3 DNA, CDR3 protein. The D gene is left open where the match is weak. Clone size, where shown, is once, few, many, or a class for clones that have expanded.

>TRBJ1-2|TRBV25-1|.|.|13
TGTGCCAGCAGTGCCACAGAAAACTATGGCTACACCTTC
CASSATENYGYTF
>TRBJ2-3|TRBV10-1|TRBD2|.|15
TGCGCCAGCAGTGGGGAGACTAGCGGGAGAGATACGCAGTATTTT
CASSGETSGRDTQYF
>TRBJ2-1|TRBV15|.|once|16
TGTGCCACCAGCAGAGATCGATCGACAGCCTACAATGAGCAGTTCTTC
CATSRDRSTAYNEQFF
>TRBJ2-7|TRBV6-1|TRBD1|.|15
TGTGCCAGCAGTCTCCGCGGGACAGGAGCCTACGAGCAGTACTTC
CASSLRGTGAYEQYF
>TRBJ1-2|TRBV6-5|.|.|14
TGTGCCAGCAGTTATCACAACAGGGAGAACGGCTACACCTTC
CASSYHNRENGYTF
>TRBJ1-2|TRBV7-2|TRBD1|once|15
TGTGCCAGCAGCTCTTCCGGGACAGATAACTATGGCTACACCTTC
CASSSSGTDNYGYTF
>TRBJ1-3|TRBV6-1|.|.|16
TGTGCCAGCAGTGATTGGGCCCTACCCTCTGGAAACACCATATATTTT
CASSDWALPSGNTIYF
>TRBJ2-3|TRBV2|TRBD1|.|13
TGTGCCAGCGGACAGGGGGCAAGAGATACGCAGTATTTT
CASGQGARDTQYF
>TRBJ2-2|TRBV6-1|TRBD1|.|13
TGTGCCAGCAGTGAGGACAGGCGTGGGGAGCTGTTTTTT
CASSEDRRGELFF
>TRBJ1-1|TRBV5-8|.|.|14
TGTGCCAGCAGCCCGTATCGGGGGGCGCGGGTAGCTTTCTTT
CASSPYRGARVAFF
>TRBJ1-5|TRBV6-1|.|.|13
TGTGCCAGCAGTGAACGTGACCGGGGGCCCCAGCATTTT
CASSERDRGPQHF
>TRBJ1-1|TRBV25-1|.|.|15
TGTGCCAGCAGTGAATATAGGGGCCAGAACACTGAAGCTTTCTTT
CASSEYRGQNTEAFF
>TRBJ2-3|TRBV5-1|TRBD1|.|15
TGCGCCAGCAGCTTGGGAGGTCAGGGGGCAGATACGCAGTATTTT
CASSLGGQGADTQYF
>TRBJ2-7|TRBV7-6|TRBD2|.|16
TGTGCCAGCAGCTTAGGAAGAGCGGGGGGGCCGTACGAGCAGTACTTC
CASSLGRAGGPYEQYF
>TRBJ2-7|TRBV11-2|TRBD2|few|16
TGTGCCAGCAGGGTAGCTAGCGGGAGGACCGCCTACGAGCAGTACTTC
CASRVASGRTAYEQYF
>TRBJ1-5|TRBV4-1|.|.|19
TGCGCCAGCAGCCCCAAGACGGTGTTGACCCTCGGACGGGGTCAGCCCCAGCATTTT
CASSPKTVLTLGRGQPQHF
>TRBJ2-1|TRBV5-4|TRBD2|.|14
TGTGCCAGCAGCTCAGGGACTACCTACAATGAGCAGTTCTTC
CASSSGTTYNEQFF
>TRBJ2-1|TRBV5-1|TRBD2|.|15
TGCGCCAGCAGCCGGTCCGGGGGGACCTACAATGAGCAGTTCTTC
CASSRSGGTYNEQFF
>TRBJ2-1|TRBV28|TRBD1|once|19
TGTGCCAGCAGCACCGCACCGGGACAGAGGAGATTGGCCTACAATGAGCAGTTCTTC
CASSTAPGQRRLAYNEQFF
>TRBJ2-1|TRBV2|TRBD2|.|17
TGTGCCAGCAGTCCAAAGTCGGGGGGGCGCGTGTTCAATGAGCAGTTCTTC
CASSPKSGGRVFNEQFF
>TRBJ1-2|TRBV27|TRBD1|once|13
TGTGCCAGCAGCTTCAGGGGGCTTCATGGCTACACCTTC
CASSFRGLHGYTF
>TRBJ2-7|TRBV5-4|TRBD1|once|13
TGTGCCATCAAGACAGGGGAGAACTACGAGCAGTACTTC
CAIKTGENYEQYF
>TRBJ1-5|TRBV7-8|TRBD1|.|19
TGTGCCAGCAGCCCAACGCAGCACCTGATCTGGGACAGGGGAAGGGCCCAGCATTTT
CASSPTQHLIWDRGRAQHF
>TRBJ2-2|TRBV27|.|once|14
TGTGCCAGCAGTTTCGTGTTTTCGACCGGGGAGCTGTTTTTT
CASSFVFSTGELFF
>TRBJ2-1|TRBV9|.|once|13
TGTGCCAGCAGCGCCCAGGCCGCGGGTGAGCAGTTCTTC
CASSAQAAGEQFF
>TRBJ1-3|TRBV6-5|.|.|16
TGTGCCAGCAGTTACTATCGGGATCGGCCTGGAAACACCATATATTTT
CASSYYRDRPGNTIYF
>TRBJ1-5|TRBV9|.|.|14
TGTGCCAGCAGCGTAGGGTCCGGGGGTCAGCCCCAGCATTTT
CASSVGSGGQPQHF
>TRBJ1-1|TRBV10-1|.|.|16
TGCGCCAGCAGTGCGCGGGGCCGCCTGGGTGACACTGAAGCTTTCTTT
CASSARGRLGDTEAFF
>TRBJ2-2|TRBV6-1|TRBD2|.|15
TGTGCCAGCAGTGAGCAGGGACTATACACCGGGGAGCTGTTTTTT
CASSEQGLYTGELFF
>TRBJ1-2|TRBV29-1|.|.|15
TGCAGCGTTGTAGGTCAGGGCACCTCGGTGGGTGGCTACACCTTC
CSVVGQGTSVGGYTF
>TRBJ2-1|TRBV27|TRBD2|once|16
TGTGCCAGCAGTTTATCGGCGGGGGGGCCCTACAATGAGCAGTTCTTC
CASSLSAGGPYNEQFF
>TRBJ1-4|TRBV29-1|.|.|14
TGCAGCGTCCAGATAGGAGGACCAAATGAAAAACTGTTTTTT
CSVQIGGPNEKLFF
>TRBJ2-3|TRBV19|TRBD1|.|16
TGTGCCAGTAGTTTCACAGGGGCCATAAACGCAGATACGCAGTATTTT
CASSFTGAINADTQYF
>TRBJ2-6|TRBV4-1|TRBD2|.|17
TGCGCCAGCAGCCATGCTAGCGGGAGGGCCGGGGCCAACGTCCTGACTTTC
CASSHASGRAGANVLTF
>TRBJ1-1|TRBV5-1|.|.|13
TGCGCCAGCAGCGATTCGGGGTGGACTGAAGCTTTCTTT
CASSDSGWTEAFF
>TRBJ1-1|TRBV5-1|.|.|12
TGCGCCAGCAGCAAGACAGACGATGAAGCTTTCTTT
CASSKTDDEAFF
>TRBJ2-2|TRBV12-5|TRBD1|.|19
TGTGCTAGTGGTTTCGATCTATTGAGGGACAGGGGGCCGACCGGGGAGCTGTTTTTT
CASGFDLLRDRGPTGELFF
>TRBJ2-2|TRBV5-1|.|.|14
TGCGCCAGCAGCGATAAGACTAGGTCCGGGGAGCTGTTTTTT
CASSDKTRSGELFF